The clone carrying this TCR beta chain showed up many times. The antigen is unknown. These data are taken from a study of blood T cells in healthy people across ages. The wider study: With template switching, about one barcoded beta molecule was captured per two T cells. Study-wide results and limits: Per million T cells, the diversity of TCR beta decreased roughly linearly as age advanced.

Trimming pared 6 bases from V and 6 bases from J, leaving 14 bases between. CDR3 length equals 13 residues. CDR1 and CDR2 from the germline V gene are ENHRY and SYGVKD. Through a sample-barcoded 5' primer and a J-beta primer mix, a second PCR was run for about 6 to 12 cycles. TCRdb fed the 5' RACE reads into MiXCR, producing one record per CDR3 protein. The repertoire holds 1.5 million to 2 million distinct CDR3 sequences, with 28% as singletons. The sequenced sample was blood. The clonotype comes from a woman aged 25 to 39 in good health. V is TRBV10-3 and J is TRBJ1-2, with D possibly TRBD1 on 5 matching bases. Here the CDR3 DNA reads TGTGCCATCAGCCAAAGCAGGGTCGATGGCTACACCTTC. Translating gives CAISQSRVDGYTF.